This TCR beta chain is drawn from a study of PD-1 blockade in classical Hodgkin lymphoma. For this clone: Antigen: not known.

Each of the patients experienced relapse following autologous stem cell transplantation, and their brentuximab vedotin exposure differed. Patients had relapsed/refractory classical Hodgkin lymphoma with complete response, partial response or progressive disease as best response. TCRdb keeps only in-frame clones here, not all; method: immunoSEQ multiplex PCR. Found here are approximately 37,000 clones, roughly 78% of them singletons; the top ten hold 13%. The CDR3 runs 15 residues. Germline CDR1 and CDR2: MNHEY and SVGAGI. With 7 bases clipped from V and 0 bases from J, the junction kept 7 bases outside the gene matches. General study results and limits: In newly diagnosed patients, baseline TCR diversity was reportedly below that of healthy donors. Prior therapy or disease activity may underlie the repertoire differences, whose causes remain undefined. Similar baseline diversity was found in complete responders and newly diagnosed patients.

V and J are TRBV6-5 and TRBJ2-3; 7 positions match TRBD2. The sequencing here drew on peripheral blood mononuclear cells (PBMCs), taken at baseline. This clonotype was sampled from a human donor with classical Hodgkin lymphoma. CDR3 DNA sequence: TGTGCCAGCACCCGGACTAGGGCTAGCACAGATACGCAGTATTTT. Residues: CASTRTRASTDTQYF.